What follows are 12 T cell receptor beta chains derived from one specimen sequenced in a study of shared clonotypes between healthy human individuals. The data were produced by immunoSEQ multiplex PCR, yet TCRdb's version contains in-frame clones alone and is incomplete. Counted here are fewer than 800,000 clones, about 92% occurring once; the ten biggest clones make up 24%. Naive CD8 populations comprised CD45RO-negative cells positively selected for CCR7, excluding terminally differentiated effector memory CD45RA+ cells. The sequenced material came from naive CD8+ T cells sorted from blood. Receptors originate from a man aged 30 to 39 in good health.

The genes are TRBV5-1 and TRBJ2-1; 11 positions match TRBD2. V lost 4 bases to trimming and J lost 4 bases; unmatched junction nucleotides: 4. CDR3 length: 15 amino acids. The germline V gene has CDR1 SGHRS and CDR2 YFSETQ. DNA of the CDR3: TGCGCCAGCAGCCAGGGGACTAGCGGATACAATGAGCAGTTCTTC. Amino acid sequence: CASSQGTSGYNEQFF.

This clone was detected once. The rearrangement uses TRBV11-3 and TRBJ2-1, with D possibly being TRBD1 (5 bases). Trimming took off 5 bases at V and 8 bases at J, with 22 bases between the two ends. CDR3 length equals 16 residues. The germline gives CDR1 SGHNT, CDR2 YENEEA. CDR3 DNA sequence: TGTGCCAGCAGCGGATCTTGGGGCACCCGTCCCGATGAGCAGTTCTTC. As protein: CASSGSWGTRPDEQFF.

The chain joins TRBV7-6 to TRBJ1-3; TRBD1 matches 7 bases. Germline loops: CDR1 SGHVS, CDR2 FNYEAQ. This CDR3 comprises 15 residues. J was trimmed by 4 bases and V by 2 bases; bases with no gene match: 5. CDR3 coding DNA: TGTGCCAGCAGCTTATCGCAGGGGGACGGAAACACCATATATTTT. Its protein is CASSLSQGDGNTIYF.

This clone appeared a single time. This sequence joins TRBV5-6 and TRBJ2-6; no clear D. The CDR3 has 15 amino acids. Germline-derived CDR1 and CDR2 are SGHDT and YYEEEE. Trimming stripped 4 bases from V and 0 bases from J, with 8 bases between. CDR3 nucleotides: TGTGCCAGCAGCCTATACAACTCTGGGGCCAACGTCCTGACTTTC. Its protein product is CASSLYNSGANVLTF.

V gene TRBV7-9 combines with J gene TRBJ1-3; D uncertain. The CDR3 has 12 amino acids. The ends were cut back, 1 base at V and 6 bases at J, with 4 bases in the middle. CDR1 SEHNR and CDR2 FQNEAQ come from the germline V gene (reference sequence). CDR3 loop: CASSLDANTIYF. In DNA, the CDR3 is TGTGCCAGCAGCTTAGACGCAAACACCATATATTTT.

J is TRBJ2-3 and V is TRBV9; perhaps TRBD1 as D (5 bases). Germline CDR1 and CDR2: SGDLS and YYNGEE. V was shortened by 4 bases and J by 1 base, with 10 bases between the two germline ends. CDR3 size: 14 residues. The CDR3 spells CASSPPGRTDTQYF. Here the CDR3 DNA reads TGTGCCAGCAGCCCCCCAGGGCGCACAGATACGCAGTATTTT.

On this clone itself: One end of the junction varies from germline; a read error may be responsible. The rearrangement links TRBV10-2 to TRBJ2-1; no clear D gene. The CDR3 contains 13 residues. CDR1 is WSHSY and CDR2 is SAAADI in the germline V gene. The CDR3 loop reads CASSGRDTGELFF. CDR3 bases: TGCGCCAGCAGTGGGCGAGACACCGGTGAGCTGTTCTTC.

The rearrangement uses TRBV6-6 and TRBJ1-2, with 9 bases matching TRBD1. This CDR3 comprises 14 residues. Per germline, CDR1 MNHNY and CDR2 SVGAGI (reference sequence). The ends lost 0 bases at V and 7 bases at J; junction bases unmatched: 3. The CDR3 coding sequence is TGTGCCAGCAGTTACTCACAGGGGGCAAGTGGCTACACCTTC. As protein: CASSYSQGASGYTF.

The chain links TRBV7-8 to TRBJ2-7; D is undetermined. From germline, CDR1 is SGHVS and CDR2 FQNEAQ. The CDR3 runs 15 residues. The V end was cut by 4 bases, the J end by 6 bases, with 19 bases between. The CDR3 here is CASSSHRAPLVEQYF. For the CDR3, the DNA is TGTGCCAGCAGCTCCCACCGGGCCCCTTTGGTCGAGCAGTACTTC. Using reference TRBV7-8 and TRBJ2-7 for the parts outside the CDR3, the full variable domain is GAGVSQSPRYKVAKRGQDVALRCDPISGHVSLFWYQQALGQGPEFLTYFQNEAQLDKSGLPSDRFFAERPEGSVSTLKIQRTQQEDSAVYLCASSSHRAPLVEQYFGPGTRLTVT.

This clone appeared a few times. The chain is built from TRBV4-1 and TRBJ1-5; D not resolved. CDR1 and CDR2 (germline): MGHRA, YSYEKL. The V end lost 3 bases, the J end lost 10 bases, and 13 bases lay between the germline ends. The CDR3 runs 13 residues. The CDR3 bases are TGCGCCAGCAGCCAGACGACGGGCACTCCCCAGCATTTT. It encodes CASSQTTGTPQHF.

As regards this clone: The sample contains more than one DNA sequence encoding this CDR3. The chain links TRBV7-9 to TRBJ2-3; D remains ambiguous. The CDR3 spans 14 residues. Trimming shortened V by 2 bases and J by 1 base, and 7 bases separated the two germline ends. Germline V lookup: CDR1 SEHNR, CDR2 FQNEAQ (reference sequence). This chain's CDR3 is CASSLSTGTDTQYF. In DNA, the CDR3 is TGTGCCAGCAGCTTAAGCACGGGCACAGATACGCAGTATTTT.

This chain joins TRBV27 and TRBJ1-2, with D possibly being TRBD1 (6 bases). CDR1 and CDR2 (germline): MNHEY, SMNVEV (reference sequence). Trimming cost V 5 bases and J 7 bases, with 14 bases left between them. The CDR3 has 13 amino acids. The CDR3 DNA is TGTGCCAGCAGTCTGGGGGGGGCGACTGGCTACACCTTC. It translates to CASSLGGATGYTF.